These 14 T cell receptor beta chains were sequenced from one sample in a study of cytomegalovirus exposure and HLA in healthy donors (dated by TCRdb to 2016 to 2017). Libraries were built with the immunoSEQ multiplex PCR assay. For the multiplex PCR, a mixture combining 60 forward primers for TCR Vbeta segments and 13 reverse primers for TCR Jbeta segments was used. TCRdb holds this immuneACCESS table with in-frame rearrangements only. Some clones are missing; in checked studies, unresolved V genes explain under half, and the rest has no known cause. The sample has 130,000 or so clones on record, around 75% of them singletons. The top ten clonotypes cover around 3.2% of the sample. Specimen: PBMCs. The source of these receptors is a man aged 25-40 years in good health and CMV-seronegative.

The CDR3 region has the DNA TGTGCCAGCAGCTTAGGTGGGTGGGGGGTACTCCAAGAGACCCAGTACTTC. Residues: CASSLGGWGVLQETQYF. The rearrangement uses TRBV11-2 and TRBJ2-5; the D gene is possibly TRBD2 (6 bases). The CDR3 extends over 17 amino acids. V was shortened by 1 base and J by 1 base, with 16 bases between the two germline ends. Germline-derived CDR1 and CDR2 are SGHAT and FQNNGV.

This clone has more than one count but fewer than ten. The V call is TRBV7-8, the J call TRBJ1-2; the D is unclear. Germline V gives CDR1 SGHVS, CDR2 FQNEAQ. This CDR3 has 12 amino acids. V shed 2 bases and J shed 8 bases, with 9 bases lying between them. The chain's CDR3 is CASSLFGDGYTF. CDR3 DNA sequence: TGTGCCAGCAGCTTATTTGGAGACGGCTACACCTTC.

The chain joins TRBV4-2 to TRBJ2-2; 8 positions match TRBD2. The V and J ends lost 0 bases and 0 bases, in that order; junction bases with no gene match: 0. The CDR3 totals 16 residues. The germline V gene encodes CDR1 LGHNA and CDR2 YNFKEQ. The CDR3 reads CASSQELAANTGELFF. CDR3 coding DNA: TGTGCCAGCAGCCAAGAACTAGCGGCGAACACCGGGGAGCTGTTTTTT.

The rearrangement joins TRBV4-2 to TRBJ2-1, with D possibly TRBD2 on 5 matching bases. V was pared by 3 bases and J by 7 bases, with 7 bases between. The CDR3 runs to 12 residues. CDR1 LGHNA and CDR2 YNFKEQ come from the germline V gene. The CDR3 reads CASSHRENEQFF. The CDR3, as DNA: TGTGCCAGCAGCCATAGGGAGAATGAGCAGTTCTTC.

J is TRBJ1-5 and V is TRBV10-2, with a weak D call TRBD1 (6 bases). Trimming took off 2 bases at V and 6 bases at J, with 11 bases between the two ends. The CDR3 extends over 14 amino acids. Germline CDR1 and CDR2: WSHSY and SAAADI. The CDR3 DNA reads as TGCGCCAGCAGTGAGACGGGGGGCGGTCAGCCCCAGCATTTT. It translates to CASSETGGGQPQHF.

The chain has TRBV7-8 and TRBJ1-2; 9 bases are shared with TRBD1. CDR1 SGHVS and CDR2 FQNEAQ come from the germline V gene. The CDR3 covers 13 residues. V lost 5 bases and J lost 7; bases outside the gene matches: 5. CDR3 residues: CASSATGGSGYTF. CDR3 DNA sequence: TGTGCCAGCAGCGCGACAGGGGGTAGTGGCTACACCTTC.

This chain links TRBV28 with TRBJ2-4; 8 bases agree with TRBD1. The CDR3 consists of 14 residues. Germline trimming cut 4 bases from V and 6 bases from J; bases unmatched to any gene: 5. CDR1 and CDR2 (germline): MDHEN, SYDVKM. The CDR3 DNA reads as TGTGCCAGCAGTTCCCCCGGACAGGGAAACATTCAGTACTTC. This encodes CASSSPGQGNIQYF.

The chain couples TRBV5-4 to TRBJ2-7; D might be TRBD1 (5 bases). V lost 2 bases to trimming and J lost 6 bases, with 12 bases between them. This CDR3 has 13 residues. Germline V gene data show CDR1 as SGHNT and CDR2 as YYREEE (reference sequence). The CDR3 nucleotides are TGTGCCAGCAGCTTACGACAGTGGGGCGAGCAGTACTTC. As protein: CASSLRQWGEQYF. Based on the CDR3 plus reference TRBV5-4 and TRBJ2-7, the full variable domain is ETGVTQSPTHLIKTRGQQVTLRCSSQSGHNTVSWYQQALGQGPQFIFQYYREEENGRGNFPPRFSGLQFPNYSSELNVNALELDDSALYLCASSLRQWGEQYFGPGTRLTVT.

The gene calls are TRBV18 and TRBJ1-1; 7 nucleotides agree with TRBD1. From germline, CDR1 is KGHSH and CDR2 LQKENI. The junction had 7 bases not matched to a gene; V was cut back by 2 bases and J by 1 base. The CDR3 runs to 16 residues. CDR3 amino acids: CASSPAGTARNTEAFF. CDR3 nucleotides: TGTGCCAGCTCACCAGCCGGGACAGCAAGGAACACTGAAGCTTTCTTT.

The chain combines TRBV6-1 with TRBJ2-2; D not certain. Trimming took 2 bases from V and 5 from J, leaving 15 bases between them. The germline V gene has CDR1 MNHNS and CDR2 SASEGT. The CDR3 has 16 residues. This chain's CDR3 is CASSEWRFGGTGELFF. The CDR3 region has the DNA TGTGCCAGCAGTGAATGGCGGTTTGGTGGGACCGGGGAGCTGTTTTTT.

CDR3 residues: CASGSNEGVYEQYF. In nucleotides, the CDR3 is TGTGCCAGCGGATCAAACGAGGGGGTTTACGAGCAGTACTTC. The rearrangement joins TRBV7-9 to TRBJ2-7; perhaps TRBD1 as D (6 bases). V gave up 8 bases and J gave up 4 bases, with 18 bases separating them. Germline V lookup: CDR1 SEHNR, CDR2 FQNEAQ (reference sequence). The CDR3 covers 14 residues.

V and J are TRBV5-1 and TRBJ1-1; no firm D call. Looked up from germline, CDR1 is SGHRS and CDR2 is YFSETQ. V was pared by 6 bases and J by 2 bases, with 11 bases between. The CDR3 has 13 amino acids. The CDR3 DNA follows: TGCGCCAGCACCTCCTCGGGTAACACTGAAGCTTTCTTT. It codes for CASTSSGNTEAFF.

This clone was observed a single time. The chain recombines TRBV5-1 with TRBJ2-7, with TRBD1 identical over 8 bases. Germline trimming cut 3 bases from V and 3 bases from J; bases unmatched to any gene: 5. The CDR3 length is 14 residues. CDR1 SGHRS and CDR2 YFSETQ come from the germline V gene. CDR3 nucleotides: TGCGCCAGCAGCTCCGGGACAGGAAACTACGAGCAGTACTTC. Translating it yields CASSSGTGNYEQYF.

V is TRBV7-2 and J is TRBJ2-3, with a weak D call TRBD2 (7 bases). Germline V gene sequence: CDR1 SGHTA, CDR2 FQGNSA. V dropped 0 bases and J dropped 2 bases, with 12 bases sitting between them. CDR3 length equals 16 residues. CDR3 sequence: CASSLAGGPNTDTQYF. In nucleotides, the CDR3 is TGTGCCAGCAGCTTAGCGGGGGGGCCGAACACAGATACGCAGTATTTT.